The rows below give T cell receptor beta chains drawn from one sample of a study of human T cells and chemical hapten exposure. In TCRdb, the RACE reads were re-called with MiXCR into one record per CDR3 protein. The sample contains 150,000 to 200,000 distinct CDR3 sequences, 20% to 25% of which appear only once. The starting material was whole blood, obtained in connection with sensitization to the hapten diphenylcyclopropenone (DPC). Receptors were obtained from a woman in her forties or fifties with alopecia areata. Some clones in this sample may be carry-over from other donors' samples. CDR3s include the opening cysteine and the closing phenylalanine or tryptophan. D genes are given only for firm matches. Expanded clones are given a class, and other clones once, few, many or no size at all.

j_gene: TRBJ2-6
len: 16
v_gene: TRBV7-3
abundance: few
d_gene: TRBD1
CDR3nt: TGTGCCAGCAGCTGGAATGACAGGGAAGGGGCCAACGTCCTGACTTTC
CDR3aa: CASSWNDREGANVLTF

j_gene: TRBJ2-7
len: 14
v_gene: TRBV20-1
abundance: -
d_gene: TRBD2
CDR3nt: TGCAGTGCTAGGGGGACTAGCGGGTCCTACGAGCAGTACTTC
CDR3aa: CSARGTSGSYEQYF

j_gene: TRBJ1-2
len: 13
v_gene: TRBV29-1
abundance: -
d_gene: -
CDR3nt: TGCAGCGTTGATTACCCAGATAACTATGGCTACACCTTC
CDR3aa: CSVDYPDNYGYTF

j_gene: TRBJ2-7
len: 13
v_gene: TRBV3-1
abundance: -
d_gene: -
CDR3nt: TGTGCCAGCAGCCACATCGGGGCCTACGAGCAGTACTTC
CDR3aa: CASSHIGAYEQYF

j_gene: TRBJ2-1
len: 12
v_gene: TRBV29-1
abundance: few
d_gene: -
CDR3nt: TGCAGCGTTGAGGTTCCAGGGGATGAGCAGTTCTTC
CDR3aa: CSVEVPGDEQFF

j_gene: TRBJ2-1
len: 13
v_gene: TRBV13
abundance: -
d_gene: -
CDR3nt: TGTGCCAGCAGCTTAGACGTGCGGAATGAGCAGTTCTTC
CDR3aa: CASSLDVRNEQFF

j_gene: TRBJ1-5
len: 16
v_gene: TRBV15
abundance: few
d_gene: -
CDR3nt: TGTGCCACCAGCAGGCTCAGGATAATTGGCAATCAGCCCCAGCATTTT
CDR3aa: CATSRLRIIGNQPQHF

j_gene: TRBJ1-1
len: 15
v_gene: TRBV6-5
abundance: few
d_gene: -
CDR3nt: TGTGCCAGCAAACGCACGGGAGGCGGGAACACTGAAGCTTTCTTT
CDR3aa: CASKRTGGGNTEAFF

j_gene: TRBJ2-1
len: 14
v_gene: TRBV11-2
abundance: -
d_gene: -
CDR3nt: TGTGCCAGCAGCTCGGTCCCGGGGGACAATGAGCAGTTCTTC
CDR3aa: CASSSVPGDNEQFF

j_gene: TRBJ2-5
len: 14
v_gene: TRBV7-9
abundance: -
d_gene: -
CDR3nt: TGTGCCAGCAGCTTTGTGGGCAGGGAAGAGACCCAGTACTTC
CDR3aa: CASSFVGREETQYF

j_gene: TRBJ2-5
len: 14
v_gene: TRBV10-3
abundance: few
d_gene: -
CDR3nt: TGTGCCATCAGTTCCTATTCGGTGCAAGAGACCCAGTACTTC
CDR3aa: CAISSYSVQETQYF

j_gene: TRBJ2-1
len: 17
v_gene: TRBV5-1
abundance: few
d_gene: TRBD2
CDR3nt: TGCGCCAGCAGCTTTAATGGCGGGAGTGGTTCCTACAATGAGCAGTTCTTC
CDR3aa: CASSFNGGSGSYNEQFF

j_gene: TRBJ2-1
len: 15
v_gene: TRBV10-2
abundance: few
d_gene: TRBD1
CDR3nt: TGCGCCAGCAGTCAAAGGACAGGGGGTAACAATGAGCAGTTCTTC
CDR3aa: CASSQRTGGNNEQFF

j_gene: TRBJ1-1
len: 13
v_gene: TRBV18
abundance: few
d_gene: -
CDR3nt: TGTGCCAGCTCACCACCAGCCCACACTGAAGCTTTCTTT
CDR3aa: CASSPPAHTEAFF

j_gene: TRBJ2-7
len: 15
v_gene: TRBV27
abundance: -
d_gene: TRBD1
CDR3nt: TGTGCCAGCAGTTTATGGGGGACAGGAGCCTACGAGCAGTACTTC
CDR3aa: CASSLWGTGAYEQYF

j_gene: TRBJ2-3
len: 12
v_gene: TRBV29-1
abundance: -
d_gene: -
CDR3nt: TGCAGCGTTGGGAGGGAGTCAGATACGCAGTATTTT
CDR3aa: CSVGRESDTQYF

j_gene: TRBJ1-5
len: 13
v_gene: TRBV29-1
abundance: -
d_gene: -
CDR3nt: TGCAGCGTTGCGTCGAAAAGCAATCAGCCCCAGCATTTT
CDR3aa: CSVASKSNQPQHF

j_gene: TRBJ2-5
len: 15
v_gene: TRBV29-1
abundance: many
d_gene: -
CDR3nt: TGCAGCGTTGAACGGTCGGCAGCGTATCAAGAGACCCAGTACTTC
CDR3aa: CSVERSAAYQETQYF

j_gene: TRBJ2-7
len: 14
v_gene: TRBV18
abundance: few
d_gene: TRBD1
CDR3nt: TGTGCCAGCTCACCTCTGCTGGACAGGAGCGAGCAGTACTTC
CDR3aa: CASSPLLDRSEQYF

j_gene: TRBJ2-2
len: 14
v_gene: TRBV9
abundance: -
d_gene: -
CDR3nt: TGTGCCAGCAGCGTCAGCACCGACACCGGGGAGCTGTTTTTT
CDR3aa: CASSVSTDTGELFF

j_gene: TRBJ1-1
len: 17
v_gene: TRBV12-3/TRBV12-4
abundance: few
d_gene: TRBD1
CDR3nt: TGTGCCAGCAGTCCAACTTGGGGGGGACAGCCAAACACTGAAGCTTTCTTT
CDR3aa: CASSPTWGGQPNTEAFF

j_gene: TRBJ1-5
len: 17
v_gene: TRBV7-2
abundance: -
d_gene: -
CDR3nt: TGTGCCAGCAGCTTAGGTACGGACTGGTATAGCAATCAGCCCCAGCATTTT
CDR3aa: CASSLGTDWYSNQPQHF

j_gene: TRBJ2-1
len: 14
v_gene: TRBV7-9
abundance: -
d_gene: -
CDR3nt: TGTGCCAGCAGCTTAGAACTCGAATACAATGAGCAGTTCTTC
CDR3aa: CASSLELEYNEQFF

j_gene: TRBJ2-7
len: 15
v_gene: TRBV20-1
abundance: many
d_gene: TRBD2
CDR3nt: TGCAGTGCTAGAGATCGGGGGACTAGCGGTTACGAGCAGTACTTC
CDR3aa: CSARDRGTSGYEQYF

j_gene: TRBJ2-1
len: 16
v_gene: TRBV5-1
abundance: -
d_gene: TRBD2
CDR3nt: TGCGCCAGCAACCCCGGGACTAGCGGAGTCTACAATGAGCAGTTCTTC
CDR3aa: CASNPGTSGVYNEQFF

j_gene: TRBJ1-6
len: 15
v_gene: TRBV9
abundance: many
d_gene: -
CDR3nt: TGTGCCAGCAGCGTAGCGTCCGGGGGCAATTCACCCCTCCACTTT
CDR3aa: CASSVASGGNSPLHF

j_gene: TRBJ1-1
len: 16
v_gene: TRBV20-1
abundance: -
d_gene: TRBD1
CDR3nt: TGCAGTGCTAGAGATCTAGGGGGACAGGGGAACACTGAAGCTTTCTTT
CDR3aa: CSARDLGGQGNTEAFF

j_gene: TRBJ2-3
len: 14
v_gene: TRBV5-1
abundance: -
d_gene: -
CDR3nt: TGCGCCAGCAGCCGCTTGGGTAGCACAGATACGCAGTATTTT
CDR3aa: CASSRLGSTDTQYF

j_gene: TRBJ2-4
len: 16
v_gene: TRBV7-9
abundance: -
d_gene: -
CDR3nt: TGTGCCAGCAGCTTATTCGCGACCGTAGCCAAAAACATTCAGTACTTC
CDR3aa: CASSLFATVAKNIQYF

j_gene: TRBJ2-4
len: 15
v_gene: TRBV20-1
abundance: -
d_gene: -
CDR3nt: TGCAGTGCTAGATTTGTGATTTGGGCCAAAAACATTCAGTACTTC
CDR3aa: CSARFVIWAKNIQYF

j_gene: TRBJ2-1
len: 13
v_gene: TRBV7-8
abundance: many
d_gene: -
CDR3nt: TGTGCCAGCAGCCCGGGACCGCAGAATGAGCAGTTCTTC
CDR3aa: CASSPGPQNEQFF

j_gene: TRBJ1-2
len: 13
v_gene: TRBV9
abundance: -
d_gene: -
CDR3nt: TGTGCCAGCAGCGTAGAAGGACACTATGGCTACACCTTC
CDR3aa: CASSVEGHYGYTF

j_gene: TRBJ2-1
len: 19
v_gene: TRBV6-2/TRBV6-3
abundance: many
d_gene: -
CDR3nt: TGTGCCAGCAGTTACTCCCCTCACGGGAGCTGGAGCTCCTACAATGAGCAGTTCTTC
CDR3aa: CASSYSPHGSWSSYNEQFF

j_gene: TRBJ2-1
len: 15
v_gene: TRBV3-1
abundance: -
d_gene: -
CDR3nt: TGTGCCAGCAGCCTCGGAGAGGGCCGGTACAATGAGCAGTTCTTC
CDR3aa: CASSLGEGRYNEQFF

j_gene: TRBJ2-5
len: 11
v_gene: TRBV2
abundance: few
d_gene: -
CDR3nt: TGTGCCAGCAGTCCACAAGGCCCCCAGTACTTC
CDR3aa: CASSPQGPQYF

j_gene: TRBJ1-2
len: 15
v_gene: TRBV10-2
abundance: few
d_gene: -
CDR3nt: TGCGCCAGCAGTGAAATCGCGGGAGGAGGTTATGGCTACACCTTC
CDR3aa: CASSEIAGGGYGYTF

j_gene: TRBJ1-5
len: 16
v_gene: TRBV7-9
abundance: few
d_gene: TRBD1
CDR3nt: TGTGCCAGCAGCGCCGGGCGAGGGGGCGCAGATCAGCCCCAGCATTTT
CDR3aa: CASSAGRGGADQPQHF

j_gene: TRBJ2-7
len: 13
v_gene: TRBV6-1
abundance: -
d_gene: -
CDR3nt: TGTGCCAGCAGGATAGGACAGATCTACGAGCAGTACTTC
CDR3aa: CASRIGQIYEQYF

j_gene: TRBJ1-2
len: 13
v_gene: TRBV5-1
abundance: many
d_gene: -
CDR3nt: TGCGCCAGCAGCTACGACAAGCCTTATGGCTACACCTTC
CDR3aa: CASSYDKPYGYTF

j_gene: TRBJ2-1
len: 15
v_gene: TRBV3-1
abundance: few
d_gene: -
CDR3nt: TGTGCCAGCAGCCAAGATTCCCTTTCCTACAATGAGCAGTTCTTC
CDR3aa: CASSQDSLSYNEQFF

j_gene: TRBJ1-1
len: 15
v_gene: TRBV19
abundance: -
d_gene: -
CDR3nt: TGTGCCAGTAGTATCATCGCCGGGGGGAACACTGAGGCTTTCTTT
CDR3aa: CASSIIAGGNTEAFF

j_gene: TRBJ1-1
len: 13
v_gene: TRBV20-1
abundance: many
d_gene: -
CDR3nt: TGCAGTGCTAGAGAGGACAGGAACACTGAAGCTTTCTTT
CDR3aa: CSAREDRNTEAFF

j_gene: TRBJ2-1
len: 14
v_gene: TRBV20-1
abundance: -
d_gene: -
CDR3nt: TGCAGTGCTAACGGGATTAACTCCTACAATGAGCAGTTCTTC
CDR3aa: CSANGINSYNEQFF

j_gene: TRBJ2-1
len: 15
v_gene: TRBV28
abundance: -
d_gene: -
CDR3nt: TGTGCCAGCAGTACCCGGGAGCCCTCCTACAATGAGCAGTTCTTC
CDR3aa: CASSTREPSYNEQFF

j_gene: TRBJ2-5
len: 13
v_gene: TRBV29-1
abundance: few
d_gene: -
CDR3nt: TGCAGCGCTCGACCGAGCCCACAAGAGACCCAGTACTTC
CDR3aa: CSARPSPQETQYF

j_gene: TRBJ2-2
len: 18
v_gene: TRBV5-1
abundance: few
d_gene: -
CDR3nt: TGCGCCAGCAGCTTGCGAAGGGACGGCTACGCGAACACCGGGGAGCTGTTTTTT
CDR3aa: CASSLRRDGYANTGELFF

j_gene: TRBJ1-1
len: 12
v_gene: TRBV2
abundance: -
d_gene: -
CDR3nt: TGTGCCAGCATCTTAGGATGGAATGAAGCTTTCTTT
CDR3aa: CASILGWNEAFF

j_gene: TRBJ1-2
len: 14
v_gene: TRBV12-3/TRBV12-4
abundance: -
d_gene: TRBD1
CDR3nt: TGTGCCAGCAGTTTAACTGGACAGGGTGGTCGCTACACCTTC
CDR3aa: CASSLTGQGGRYTF

j_gene: TRBJ2-3
len: 18
v_gene: TRBV9
abundance: -
d_gene: TRBD1
CDR3nt: TGTGCCAGCAGCGTAGCAATCAAGGACAGGCTAAGCACAGATACGCAGTATTTT
CDR3aa: CASSVAIKDRLSTDTQYF

j_gene: TRBJ2-4
len: 17
v_gene: TRBV20-1
abundance: few
d_gene: TRBD2
CDR3nt: TGCAGTGCTAGAGGCCCCTTAGCGGGGTTAGCCAAAAACATTCAGTACTTC
CDR3aa: CSARGPLAGLAKNIQYF

j_gene: TRBJ1-1
len: 17
v_gene: TRBV20-1
abundance: few
d_gene: -
CDR3nt: TGCAGTGCTAGAGATCCTCGACAGGTCCCGAGTCTCTCTGAAGCTTTCTTT
CDR3aa: CSARDPRQVPSLSEAFF

j_gene: TRBJ2-2
len: 16
v_gene: TRBV6-6
abundance: -
d_gene: -
CDR3nt: TGTGCCAGCAGGGAATCTACCAATACGAACACCGGGGAGCTGTTTTTT
CDR3aa: CASRESTNTNTGELFF

j_gene: TRBJ2-1
len: 16
v_gene: TRBV5-1
abundance: few
d_gene: TRBD2
CDR3nt: TGCGCCAGCAGCTTGGAATCGGCTAGCGGGTACAATGAGCAGTTCTTC
CDR3aa: CASSLESASGYNEQFF